The subject of this entry is one TCR beta chain. The antigen is undetermined. V was trimmed by 1 base and J by 2 bases, leaving 12 bases between them. Per germline, CDR1 SGHRS and CDR2 YFSETQ. This CDR3 contains 15 residues. This sample was taken from a study of cytomegalovirus exposure and HLA in healthy donors. Broader study findings: The study designated 150 or so TCR beta chains cytomegalovirus-associated. By HLA locus, TCR association rates varied in a later analysis, with DRB1 showing the most and HLA-C the fewest.

Primers: 60 Vbeta forward and 13 Jbeta reverse. TCRdb's table, derived via immunoSEQ multiplex PCR, lists solely in-frame clones and lacks some. The sample includes about 150,000 clones, around 60% seen only once; the top ten take 6% to 8.5%. V usage is TRBV5-1 and J usage is TRBJ2-5, with D possibly matching TRBD1 (5 bases). Sequenced material: PBMCs. This TCR derives from an older woman in good health and CMV-seropositive. This CDR3 reads CASSLRGDSQETQYF. Written as DNA, the CDR3 is TGCGCCAGCAGCTTGAGAGGCGACAGTCAAGAGACCCAGTACTTC.